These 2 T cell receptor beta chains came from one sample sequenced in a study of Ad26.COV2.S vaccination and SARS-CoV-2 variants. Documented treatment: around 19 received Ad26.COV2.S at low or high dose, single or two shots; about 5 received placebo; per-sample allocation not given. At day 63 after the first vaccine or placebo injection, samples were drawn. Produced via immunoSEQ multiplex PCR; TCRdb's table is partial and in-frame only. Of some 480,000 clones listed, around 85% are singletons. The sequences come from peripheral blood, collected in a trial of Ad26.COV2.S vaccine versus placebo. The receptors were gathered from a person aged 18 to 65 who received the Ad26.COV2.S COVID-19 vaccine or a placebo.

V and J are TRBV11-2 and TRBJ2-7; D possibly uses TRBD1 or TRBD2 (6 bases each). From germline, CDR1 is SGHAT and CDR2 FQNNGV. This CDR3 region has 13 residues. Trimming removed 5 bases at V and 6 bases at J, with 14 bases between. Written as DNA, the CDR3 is TGTGCCAGCAGCGGTGTCAGGGGAGGCGAGCAGTACTTC. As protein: CASSGVRGGEQYF.

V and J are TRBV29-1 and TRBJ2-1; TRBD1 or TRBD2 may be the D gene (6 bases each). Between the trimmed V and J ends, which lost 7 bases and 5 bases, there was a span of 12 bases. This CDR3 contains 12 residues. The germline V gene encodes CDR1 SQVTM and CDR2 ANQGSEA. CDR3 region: CSGRGTNNEQFF. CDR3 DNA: TGCAGCGGCCGCGGGACAAACAATGAGCAGTTCTTC.